This T cell receptor (beta chain) was identified during a study of early T cells in non-severe SARS-CoV-2 infection listed by TCRdb under 2021. Study-wide context: Bulk RNA from unsorted whole blood was used for TCR sequencing, so alpha and beta chains could not be paired. Findings and caveats that apply to the study as a whole: VDJdb matching was skewed toward anti-spike CD8 responses and likely underestimated virus-specific expansions by missing private and CD4 specificities.

Preparation of the library involved 5' RACE. These reads were obtained on a NextSeq 500. The TCR library protocol attached unique molecular identifiers to individual cDNA molecules to correct for sequencing error and PCR bias. TCR alpha and beta chains were both sequenced, and the abundances of alpha and beta sequences in each sample were closely correlated with each other. The source study handled its data this way. Decombinator V4 was used to perform V gene, J gene and CDR3 annotation of TCR sequences. Expanded TCRs were defined as changing significantly between any two time points under a Poisson model with p below 0.0001. TCR abundances were normalised to the total number of TCRs sequenced in each sample and reported as counts per million. MAIT TCRs were defined by TRAV1-2 paired with TRAJ12, TRAJ20 or TRAJ33, and iNKT TCRs by TRAV10 paired with TRAJ18. A search of VDJdb, accessed on 1 November 2021, was run for TCRs annotated to CMV, EBV and SARS-CoV-2, with TCRs annotated for multiple antigens excluded. TCRdb reanalyzed the raw reads on its own, using fastp at Q25 for trimming and MiXCR for clone calling, and kept in-frame beta chains. Each record represents a unique CDR3 protein, reported with the most common genes and DNA among its rows. The V and J calls follow TCRdb's processing rather than the paper's. For this sample the table gives some 87,000 distinct CDR3 sequences, of which about 12% were detected only once. About 2.7% of the sample lies in the top ten.

About this clonotype: The target of this receptor is not known. No quality values exist for individual bases; no much larger clone is one base distant.

CDR1 is given as MDHEN and CDR2 as SYDVKM, both from the germline V gene. The CDR3 runs 13 amino acids, cysteine and phenylalanine included. The entry retains the CDR3 DNA only, 39 bases that are in frame from base 1. The junction carries 12 bases between V and J, which are trimmed by 8 bases and 2 bases respectively. Set within a cohort of healthcare workers in London, UK, this nested case-control study involved weekly PCR testing of nasopharyngeal swabs along with blood sampling. Between 23 and 31 March 2020, the week of the UK lockdown, healthcare workers were enrolled and then followed up weekly for as long as 16 weeks.

The source of this sequence is an adult who was a healthcare worker with PCR-confirmed SARS-CoV-2 infection or an uninfected control (not recorded which). Sample: whole blood. In this chain, TRBV28 is recombined with TRBJ1-2; 5 matching bases give a weak D call of TRBD1. The CDR3 region reads CASGAGTNYGYTF. In nucleotides, the sequence is TGTGCCAGCGGAGCAGGGACCAACTATGGCTACACCTTC.